The rows below give T cell receptor beta chains drawn from one sample of a study of blood T cells in healthy people across ages. Each CDR3 protein gets one entry after TCRdb re-called the 5' RACE reads with MiXCR. The data show about 1.4 million distinct CDR3 sequences, approximately 59% seen once. Sequenced input: blood. Source of these receptors: a man younger than 35 in good health. Each CDR3 is given with its conserved first and last residue. The D gene is left open where the match is weak. Clone size is shown for a subset of rows, as once, few, many or a class of expanded clone.

clone_size | j_call | d_call | v_call | cdr3_aa | cdr3_nt
NA | TRBJ2-6 | NA | TRBV5-4 | CASSFTGASGANVLTF | TGTGCCAGCAGCTTTACAGGAGCCTCTGGGGCCAACGTCCTGACTTTC
few | TRBJ2-1 | TRBD2 | TRBV4-2 | CASSGRVSNEQFF | TGTGCCAGCAGCGGGAGGGTGAGCAATGAGCAGTTCTTC
NA | TRBJ1-1 | NA | TRBV6-2/TRBV6-3 | CASSSPGRRAFF | TGTGCCAGCAGTTCCCCGGGGAGGAGAGCTTTCTTT
NA | TRBJ2-1 | TRBD1 | TRBV27 | CASSPQDRGNEQFF | TGTGCCAGCAGTCCCCAGGACAGGGGCAATGAGCAGTTCTTC
NA | TRBJ2-4 | NA | TRBV27 | CASSLSGQGATKNIQYF | TGTGCCAGCAGTTTATCGGGGCAAGGGGCGACCAAAAACATTCAGTACTTC
once | TRBJ2-1 | TRBD1 | TRBV2 | CASSDGQATYNEQFF | TGTGCCAGCAGCGATGGACAGGCGACCTACAATGAGCAGTTCTTC
few | TRBJ1-2 | NA | TRBV29-1 | CSVGRGYTF | TGCAGCGTGGGCCGGGGCTACACCTTC
NA | TRBJ2-1 | TRBD1 | TRBV7-8 | CASIQGAPGNEQFF | TGTGCCAGCATCCAGGGGGCGCCTGGCAATGAGCAGTTCTTC
NA | TRBJ2-7 | NA | TRBV20-1 | CSASLQGYEYEQYF | TGCAGTGCTAGTTTACAGGGTTATGAATACGAGCAGTACTTC
NA | TRBJ2-7 | NA | TRBV29-1 | CSVEPKTRTPGEQYF | TGCAGCGTTGAACCTAAGACAAGGACGCCCGGCGAGCAGTACTTC
many | TRBJ2-1 | NA | TRBV12-3/TRBV12-4 | CASSSPNEQFF | TGTGCCAGCAGTTCCCCGAATGAGCAGTTCTTC
NA | TRBJ2-7 | TRBD1 | TRBV20-1 | CSAVYRGQLDEQYF | TGCAGTGCCGTCTACAGGGGGCAGTTAGACGAGCAGTACTTC
NA | TRBJ1-2 | TRBD1 | TRBV4-1 | CASSQFRDRTSNYGYTF | TGCGCCAGCAGCCAATTCCGGGACAGGACCTCTAACTATGGCTACACCTTC
NA | TRBJ2-7 | NA | TRBV4-1 | CASSQGTEYEQYF | TGCGCCAGCAGCCAAGGAACGGAATACGAGCAGTACTTC
NA | TRBJ1-1 | NA | TRBV2 | CASSTTGYTEAFF | TGTGCCAGCAGTACAACAGGGTACACTGAAGCTTTCTTT
NA | TRBJ2-6 | NA | TRBV20-1 | CSAPPGIGANVLTF | TGCAGTGCTCCCCCTGGGATCGGGGCCAACGTCCTGACTTTC
NA | TRBJ2-7 | NA | TRBV27 | CASSLLGVYEQYF | TGTGCCAGCAGTCTCCTTGGGGTATACGAGCAGTACTTC
NA | TRBJ1-5 | TRBD1 | TRBV7-9 | CASSLATGNQPQHF | TGTGCCAGCAGCTTAGCGACAGGGAATCAGCCCCAGCATTTT
NA | TRBJ2-3 | TRBD2 | TRBV3-1 | CASSQIAGGFADTQYF | TGTGCCAGCAGCCAAATAGCGGGGGGGTTTGCAGATACGCAGTATTTT
NA | TRBJ2-3 | TRBD1 | TRBV7-2 | CASIQDRGGDTQYF | TGTGCCAGCATCCAGGACAGGGGGGGAGATACGCAGTATTTT
NA | TRBJ2-1 | TRBD2 | TRBV10-3 | CAISESGTSSYNEQFF | TGTGCCATCAGTGAAAGCGGGACTAGCTCCTACAATGAGCAGTTCTTC
NA | TRBJ1-5 | NA | TRBV29-1 | CSVWSGQGNQPQHF | TGCAGCGTTTGGTCTGGCCAGGGCAATCAGCCCCAGCATTTT
NA | TRBJ1-1 | TRBD1 | TRBV28 | CASVLSQGARAEAFF | TGTGCCAGCGTCTTGAGCCAGGGGGCTCGGGCTGAAGCTTTCTTT
NA | TRBJ2-3 | TRBD2 | TRBV10-3 | CAIGSGGATDTQYF | TGTGCCATCGGTAGCGGGGGGGCAACAGATACGCAGTATTTT
NA | TRBJ1-1 | TRBD1 | TRBV4-2 | CASSQTGVYTEAFF | TGTGCCAGCAGCCAAACAGGGGTTTACACTGAAGCTTTCTTT
NA | TRBJ2-7 | NA | TRBV27 | CASSPWSSYEQYF | TGTGCCAGCAGTCCGTGGAGCTCCTACGAGCAGTACTTC